This T cell receptor beta chain was recovered during a study of graft-versus-host responses after intestinal transplantation. Study in general: Each of the recipients got a multivisceral, liver-intestinal, or isolated intestinal transplant. For around 3 years after anti-thymocyte globulin induction, all recipients took tacrolimus and steroids. Study-wide results and caveats: Investigators detected GvH clones in recipient marrow, with some emerging earlier in ileum or blood.

Data came from immunoSEQ multiplex PCR; TCRdb stores just in-frame clones and leaves some out. Among just over 95,000 clones listed, about 94% were seen once. Germline assignment: CDR1 GTSNPN and CDR2 SVGIG (reference sequence). Trimming removed 0 bases from V and 5 bases from J, with 10 bases in between. The CDR3 contains 13 residues. This clone was counted a single time. As yet, its antigen is unknown. The source is a human donor who received an intestinal transplant. The sequencing here drew on unstimulated CD4+ T cells sorted from spleen or lymph node cells, taken before intestinal transplant. The rearrangement uses TRBV30 and TRBJ2-5, with a weak D call TRBD2 (5 bases). CDR3 in amino acids: CAWSVLTGETQYF. The CDR3 DNA reads TGTGCCTGGAGTGTACTGACGGGGGAGACCCAGTACTTC.